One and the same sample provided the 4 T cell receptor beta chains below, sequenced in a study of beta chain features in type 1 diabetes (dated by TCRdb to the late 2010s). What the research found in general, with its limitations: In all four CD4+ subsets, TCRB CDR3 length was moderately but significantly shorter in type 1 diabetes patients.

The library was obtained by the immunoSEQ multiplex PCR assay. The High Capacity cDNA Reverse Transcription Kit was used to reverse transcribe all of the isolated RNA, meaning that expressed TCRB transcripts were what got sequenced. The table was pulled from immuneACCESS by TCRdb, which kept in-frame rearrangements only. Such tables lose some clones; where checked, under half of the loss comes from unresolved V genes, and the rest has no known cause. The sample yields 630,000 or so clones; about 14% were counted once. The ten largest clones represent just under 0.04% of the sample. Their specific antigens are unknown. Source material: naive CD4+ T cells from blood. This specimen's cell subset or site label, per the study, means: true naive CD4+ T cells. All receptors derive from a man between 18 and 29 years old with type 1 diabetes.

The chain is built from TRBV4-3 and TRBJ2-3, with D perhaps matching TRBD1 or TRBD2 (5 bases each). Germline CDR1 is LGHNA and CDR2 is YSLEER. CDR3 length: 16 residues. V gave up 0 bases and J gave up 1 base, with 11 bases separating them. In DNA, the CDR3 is TGCGCCAGCAGCCAAGAGGGTAGGGGACGCACAGATACGCAGTATTTT. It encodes CASSQEGRGRTDTQYF.

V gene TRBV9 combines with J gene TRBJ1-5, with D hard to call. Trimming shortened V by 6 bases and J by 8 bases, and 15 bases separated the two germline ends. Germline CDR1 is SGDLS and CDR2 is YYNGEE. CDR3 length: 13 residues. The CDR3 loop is CASMGLPPEPQHF. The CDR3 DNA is TGTGCCAGCATGGGTCTTCCGCCCGAGCCCCAGCATTTT.

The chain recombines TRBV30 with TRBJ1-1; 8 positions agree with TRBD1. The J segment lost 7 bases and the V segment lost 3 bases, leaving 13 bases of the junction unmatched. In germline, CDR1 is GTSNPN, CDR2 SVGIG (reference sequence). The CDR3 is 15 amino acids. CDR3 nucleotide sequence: TGTGCCTGGAGGGCGACAGGGGCTGGGATGGTTGAAGCTTTCTTT. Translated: CAWRATGAGMVEAFF. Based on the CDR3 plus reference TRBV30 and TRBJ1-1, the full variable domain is SQTIHQWPATLVQPVGSPLSLECTVEGTSNPNLYWYRQAAGRGLQLLFYSVGIGQISSEVPQNLSASRPQDRQFILSSKKLLLSDSGFYLCAWRATGAGMVEAFFGQGTRLTVV.

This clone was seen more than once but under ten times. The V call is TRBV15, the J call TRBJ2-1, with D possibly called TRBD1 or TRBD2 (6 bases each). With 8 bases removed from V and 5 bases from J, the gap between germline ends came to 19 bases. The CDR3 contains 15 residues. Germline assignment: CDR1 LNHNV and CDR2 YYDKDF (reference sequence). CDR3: CATGDFTGRNNEQFF. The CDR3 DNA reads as TGTGCCACCGGGGACTTTACAGGGAGGAACAATGAGCAGTTCTTC.